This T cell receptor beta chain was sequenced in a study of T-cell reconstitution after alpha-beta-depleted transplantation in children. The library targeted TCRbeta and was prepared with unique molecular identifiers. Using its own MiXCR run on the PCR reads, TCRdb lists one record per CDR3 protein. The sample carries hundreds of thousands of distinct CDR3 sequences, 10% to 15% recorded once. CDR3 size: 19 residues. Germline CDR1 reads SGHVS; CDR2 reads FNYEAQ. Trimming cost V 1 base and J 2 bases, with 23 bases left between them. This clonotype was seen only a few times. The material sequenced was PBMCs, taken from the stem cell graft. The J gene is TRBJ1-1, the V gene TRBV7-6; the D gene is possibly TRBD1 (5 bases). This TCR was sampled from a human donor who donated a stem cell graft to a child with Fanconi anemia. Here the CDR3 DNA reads TGTGCCAGCAGCTTAGGGGGTCCGGTGTCGTATGGGACTAACACTGAAGCTTTCTTT. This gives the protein CASSLGGPVSYGTNTEAFF.